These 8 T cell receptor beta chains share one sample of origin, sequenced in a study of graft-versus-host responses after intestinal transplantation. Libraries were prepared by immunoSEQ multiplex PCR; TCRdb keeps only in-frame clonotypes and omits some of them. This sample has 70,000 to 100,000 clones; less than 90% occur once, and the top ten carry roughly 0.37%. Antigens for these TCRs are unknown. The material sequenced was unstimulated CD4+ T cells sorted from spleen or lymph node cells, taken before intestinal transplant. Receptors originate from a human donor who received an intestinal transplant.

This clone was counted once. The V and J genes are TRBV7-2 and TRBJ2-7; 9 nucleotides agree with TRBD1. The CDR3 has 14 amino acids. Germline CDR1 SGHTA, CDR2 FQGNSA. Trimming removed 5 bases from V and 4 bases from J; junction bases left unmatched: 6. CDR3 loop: CASSLGTGLYEQYF. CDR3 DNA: TGTGCCAGCAGCCTAGGGACAGGGCTGTACGAGCAGTACTTC.

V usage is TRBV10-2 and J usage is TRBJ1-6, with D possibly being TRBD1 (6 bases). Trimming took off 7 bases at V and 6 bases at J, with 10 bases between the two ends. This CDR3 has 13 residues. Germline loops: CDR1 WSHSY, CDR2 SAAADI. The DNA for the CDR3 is TGCGCCAGCACCGGGACATTTAATTCACCCCTCCACTTT. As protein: CASTGTFNSPLHF.

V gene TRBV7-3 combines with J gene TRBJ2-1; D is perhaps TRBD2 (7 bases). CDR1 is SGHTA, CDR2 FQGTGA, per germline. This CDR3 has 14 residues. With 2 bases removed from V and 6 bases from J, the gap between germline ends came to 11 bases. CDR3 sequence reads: CASSLWGGGNEQFF. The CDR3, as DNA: TGTGCCAGCAGCTTATGGGGAGGGGGCAATGAGCAGTTCTTC.

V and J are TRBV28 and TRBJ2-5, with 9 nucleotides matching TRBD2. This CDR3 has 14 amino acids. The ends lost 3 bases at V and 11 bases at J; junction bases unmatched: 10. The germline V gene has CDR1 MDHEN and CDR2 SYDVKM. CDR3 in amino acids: CASSFQREAPKQYF. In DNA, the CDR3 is TGTGCCAGCAGTTTTCAGCGGGAGGCCCCGAAGCAGTACTTC.

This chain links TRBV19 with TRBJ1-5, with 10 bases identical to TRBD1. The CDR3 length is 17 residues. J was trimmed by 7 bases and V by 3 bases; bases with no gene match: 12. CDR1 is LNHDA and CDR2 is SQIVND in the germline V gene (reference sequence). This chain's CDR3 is CASSMRQGARVSQPQHF. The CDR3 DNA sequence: TGTGCCAGTAGTATGAGACAGGGGGCGAGGGTGAGCCAGCCCCAGCATTTT.

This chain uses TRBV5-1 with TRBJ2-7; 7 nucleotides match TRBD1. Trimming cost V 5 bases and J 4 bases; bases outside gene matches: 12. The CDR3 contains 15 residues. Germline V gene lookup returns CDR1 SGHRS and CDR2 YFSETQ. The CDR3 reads CASRFLTGIEYEQYF. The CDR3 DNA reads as TGCGCCAGCAGATTTCTGACAGGGATTGAGTACGAGCAGTACTTC.

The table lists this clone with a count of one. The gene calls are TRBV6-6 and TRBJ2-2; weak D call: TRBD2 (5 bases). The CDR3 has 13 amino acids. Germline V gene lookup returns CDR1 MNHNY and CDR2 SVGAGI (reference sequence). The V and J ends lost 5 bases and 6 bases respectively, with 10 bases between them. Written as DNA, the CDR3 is TGTGCCAGCAGTCCACTAGTTTCCGGGGAGCTGTTTTTT. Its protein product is CASSPLVSGELFF.

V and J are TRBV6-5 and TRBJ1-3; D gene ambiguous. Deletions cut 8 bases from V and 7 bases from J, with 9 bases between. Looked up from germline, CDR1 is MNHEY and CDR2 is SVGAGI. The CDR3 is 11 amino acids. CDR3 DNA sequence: TGTGCCAGCGGTAGAGGGAACACCATATATTTT. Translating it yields CASGRGNTIYF.